This passage covers 6 T cell receptor beta chains from one sample sequenced in a study of immune characterization of retroperitoneal liposarcoma. TCRdb redid the calling of the PCR reads with MiXCR, one entry per CDR3 protein. The sample contains roughly 2,300 distinct CDR3 sequences, under 55% of which appear only once. The sample taken for sequencing was tumor tissue. The receptors originated from a female donor with retroperitoneal liposarcoma.

The chain employs TRBV12-5 and TRBJ2-1; 14 positions match TRBD2. The CDR3 length is 17 residues. Germline V gene lookup returns CDR1 LGHNT and CDR2 FRNRAP. V dropped 1 base and J dropped 9; count of bases not matched to a gene: 8. CDR3 sequence reads: CASGLGGLAGVGGEQFF. In DNA form, the CDR3 reads TGTGCTAGTGGTTTGGGGGGACTAGCGGGAGTAGGGGGTGAGCAGTTCTTC.

This clonotype has a handful of counts. This rearrangement joins TRBV11-3 to TRBJ2-3; 15 positions match TRBD2. CDR1 is SGHNT, CDR2 YENEEA, per germline. Trimming took 5 bases from V and 6 from J; bases not matched to a gene: 6. This CDR3 is 16 amino acids long. CDR3 nucleotides: TGTGCCAGCAGCAAAGGGACTAGCGGGAGGCAGGATACGCAGTATTTT. Its translation is CASSKGTSGRQDTQYF.

Sample share makes this clonotype medium-sized. The chain has TRBV7-2 and TRBJ2-1; D call uncertain. Trimming shortened V by 5 bases and J by 13 bases, and 21 bases separated the two germline ends. Germline values: CDR1 SGHTA, CDR2 FQGNSA. The CDR3 extends over 14 amino acids. The CDR3 sequence is CASSPSGSTETQFF. The CDR3 nucleotides read TGTGCCAGCAGCCCCTCGGGCAGTACGGAGACCCAGTTCTTC.

The chain combines TRBV10-1 with TRBJ2-3, with 12 bases that match TRBD2. Germline CDR1 is WNHNN and CDR2 is SYGVQD (reference sequence). The CDR3 spans 16 residues. V lost 0 bases to trimming and J lost 3 bases; unmatched junction nucleotides: 1. In DNA, the CDR3 is TGCGCCAGCAGTGAGTCGACTAGCGGGGGTACAGATACGCAGTATTTT. This translates into CASSESTSGGTDTQYF.

V usage is TRBV7-8 and J usage is TRBJ2-5, with 9 bases lining up with TRBD2. Germline loops: CDR1 SGHVS, CDR2 FQNEAQ. The CDR3 extends over 16 amino acids. With V trimmed by 1 base and J by 2 bases, 5 bases remained unmatched. CDR3 sequence reads: CASSLELAGLQETQYF. The CDR3 coding sequence is TGTGCCAGCAGCTTAGAGCTAGCGGGATTACAAGAGACCCAGTACTTC.

The chain uses TRBV11-2 and TRBJ2-5; D gene ambiguous. Trimming removed 3 bases at V and 0 bases at J, with 5 bases between. The V gene's germline CDR1 is SGHAT and CDR2 FQNNGV. The CDR3 is made up of 13 amino acids. The CDR3 region is CASSLLYQETQYF. The DNA of the CDR3 is TGTGCCAGCAGCTTGTTGTACCAAGAGACCCAGTACTTC.